What follows is one TCR beta chain and its context. V was clipped by 1 base and J by 6 bases, with 13 bases between them. There are 14 residues in the CDR3. Germline loops: CDR1 LGHDT, CDR2 YNNKEL (reference sequence). This record comes from a study of blood T cell repertoires in COVID-19. In the study overall: T cells, B-cell-depleted T cells, or PBMCs provided the cDNA or gDNA that served as material.

The authors' processing: Researchers report that nucleated cell counts were estimated from reference gene primer amplification. Produced via immunoSEQ multiplex PCR; TCRdb's table is partial and in-frame only. Clonal size and the V and J genes are those of that table, whereas D and trimming came from the DNA. The sample has fewer than 70,000 clones; 89% are singletons. The chain employs TRBV3-1 (or the pseudogene TRBV3-2) and TRBJ2-7; the D gene is possibly TRBD1 (7 bases). Sample: peripheral blood. This receptor was identified in a man aged 50 to 59 with active COVID-19. DNA of the CDR3: TGTGCCAGCAGCCAAGTTCCAGGGGGGCTCGAGCAGTACTTC. Its translation is CASSQVPGGLEQYF.